This TCR beta chain originates from a study of CD8+ T cells in alopecia areata. Study conclusions and caveats: Normal skin's resident alphabeta T cells are sequenced alongside lesional scalp T cells.

Sequencing relied on a cDNA template that was reverse transcribed from extracted RNA. Sequencing used immunoSEQ multiplex PCR; TCRdb keeps in-frame clones, though not all of them. In the table there are 180,000 or so clones, 63% of which are singletons. The V end lost 6 bases, the J end lost 5 bases, and 8 bases lay between the germline ends. The CDR3 has 12 amino acids. Concerning this clone itself: Antigen unknown.

Sequenced material: CD4+ T cells sorted from blood, taken at week 0. The TCR was taken from a human donor with alopecia areata. V gene TRBV23-1 combines with J gene TRBJ1-5, with D perhaps matching TRBD1 (6 bases). TRBV23-1 falls under the ORF class, with uncertain function. CDR3 bases: TGCGCCAGCAGACAGGGACATCAGCCCCAGCATTTT. This sequence encodes CASRQGHQPQHF.